Below, 8 T cell receptor beta chains from the same sample are listed, as sequenced in a study of OX40 agonist ivuxolimab in advanced cancers. Method: immunoSEQ multiplex PCR; TCRdb's copy keeps in-frame clones and lacks some. The sample shows nearly 95,000 clones, under 95% of them seen only once. This material consisted of CD4+ or CD8+ T cells sorted from blood, taken in a trial of the OX40 agonist ivuxolimab. Source of these receptors: an adult with an advanced solid tumor such as melanoma, head and neck, liver or kidney cancer.

This chain uses TRBV7-6 with TRBJ1-1; a possible D gene is TRBD1 (5 bases). Looked up from germline, CDR1 is SGHVS and CDR2 is FNYEAQ. With 6 bases removed from V and 4 bases from J, the gap between germline ends came to 12 bases. This CDR3 spans 13 amino acids. The CDR3: CASSRQGGTEAFF. In DNA, the CDR3 is TGTGCCAGCAGTCGTCAGGGAGGCACTGAAGCTTTCTTT.

The chain has TRBV29-1 and TRBJ1-2, with a tentative D call TRBD1 (5 bases). The length of the CDR3 is 15 residues. Germline CDR1 and CDR2: SQVTM and ANQGSEA. Trimming shortened V by 5 bases and J by 1 base, and 17 bases separated the two germline ends. The CDR3 nucleotides are TGCAGCGTTTGGCCAGGGCAGGAGAATAACTATGGCTACACCTTC. It is translated as CSVWPGQENNYGYTF. The full variable domain, with the rest looked up from reference TRBV29-1 and TRBJ1-2, is SAVISQKPSRDICQRGTSLTIQCQVDSQVTMMFWYRQQPGQSLTLIATANQGSEATYESGFVIDKFPISRPNLTFSTLTVSNMSPEDSSIYLCSVWPGQENNYGYTFGSGTRLTVV.

This chain connects TRBV13 to TRBJ2-7; 10 bases are shared with TRBD2. The germline CDR1 and CDR2 sequences are PRHDT and FYEKMQ (reference sequence). The CDR3 sequence is 14 residues long. Germline trimming cut 5 bases from V and 3 bases from J; bases unmatched to any gene: 4. CDR3 region: CASSQSGRVYEQYF. The CDR3 DNA is TGTGCCAGCAGCCAGAGCGGGAGGGTCTACGAGCAGTACTTC. Drawing the rest from reference TRBV13 and TRBJ2-7, the complete variable domain is AAGVIQSPRHLIKEKRETATLKCYPIPRHDTVYWYQQGPGQDPQFLISFYEKMQSDKGSIPDRFSAQQFSDYHSELNMSSLELGDSALYFCASSQSGRVYEQYFGPGTRLTVT.

The chain joins TRBV13 to TRBJ2-7; 12 bases match TRBD2. J was trimmed by 2 bases and V by 5 bases; bases with no gene match: 4. Germline loops: CDR1 PRHDT, CDR2 FYEKMQ (reference sequence). The CDR3 runs 15 residues. The CDR3, as DNA: TGTGCCAGCAGCACGCGACTAGCGGGAGCCTACGAGCAGTACTTC. Translation gives CASSTRLAGAYEQYF.

V gene TRBV28 combines with J gene TRBJ2-3; D unresolved. The ends were cut back, 3 bases at V and 5 bases at J, with 12 bases in the middle. CDR3 length: 14 amino acids. Germline CDR1 reads MDHEN; CDR2 reads SYDVKM. The CDR3 DNA is TGTGCCAGCAGTTTGTCAGGTGTGCTAGATACGCAGTATTTT. It is translated as CASSLSGVLDTQYF.

This clone was seen just once. The chain has TRBV12-5 and TRBJ1-1; D is uncertain. The V end was cut by 4 bases, the J end by 5 bases, with 11 bases between. Germline CDR1 and CDR2: LGHNT and FRNRAP. The CDR3 runs to 13 residues. The CDR3 DNA reads as TGTGCTAGTGGTTACCCTGGAGGGACTGAAGCTTTCTTT. This gives the protein CASGYPGGTEAFF.

This clone was observed once. This sequence joins TRBV7-3 and TRBJ2-3, with unresolved D. V lost 2 bases, J lost 0 bases, and 9 bases lay in between. Germline V gene sequence: CDR1 SGHTA, CDR2 FQGTGA. The CDR3 covers 15 residues. The CDR3 region is CASSLGLSSTDTQYF. As DNA, the CDR3 is TGTGCCAGCAGCTTAGGCCTAAGCAGCACAGATACGCAGTATTTT.

The chain carries TRBV28 and TRBJ2-7, with D hard to call. Germline-derived CDR1 and CDR2 are MDHEN and SYDVKM. V was trimmed by 5 bases and J by 3 bases, leaving 11 bases between them. The CDR3 runs to 13 residues. The CDR3 spells CASSTGSSYEQYF. The CDR3 DNA reads TGTGCCAGCAGTACCGGCAGCAGCTACGAGCAGTACTTC.